The sequence of this T cell receptor beta chain was determined in a study of memory CD4+ T cells and cytomegalovirus serostatus. The sort gate was single viable CD3+CD4+CD8-CD45RO+ cells for memory CD4+ T cells. Assay: immunoSEQ multiplex PCR; the TCRdb copy retains only in-frame clones and omits some. The data show around 50,000 clones, about 78% seen once. CDR1 is SEHNR, CDR2 FQNEAQ, per germline (reference sequence). The CDR3 has 16 amino acids. V lost 2 bases and J lost 6, with 20 bases in between. This chain connects TRBV7-9 to TRBJ2-7; tentatively, D is TRBD2 (6 bases). Sequenced: memory CD4+ T cells from blood. The TCR was taken from an adult in good health and CMV-seronegative. CDR3 sequence: CASSLSSAGRGVEQYF. For the CDR3, the DNA is TGTGCCAGCAGCTTATCGAGCGCGGGGCGCGGAGTCGAGCAGTACTTC.